A single sample is the source of the 22 T cell receptor beta chains below, sequenced in a study of monozygotic twins with inflammatory bowel disease. TCRdb re-analyzed the 5' RACE reads; it lists each CDR3 protein once, without DNA. The sample has about 110,000 distinct CDR3 sequences. The sequenced sample was blood. The origin of the receptors is a human donor with ulcerative colitis or Crohn's disease, or a healthy co-twin of an affected twin (not recorded which).

J is TRBJ2-1 and V is TRBV7-3; TCRdb returns TRBD1, unconfirmable since there is no DNA. Germline assignment: CDR1 SGHTA and CDR2 FQGTGA. The CDR3 length is 15 residues. The chain's CDR3 is CASSLMGGDYNEQFF. Full variable domain (remainder filled in from reference TRBV7-3 and TRBJ2-1): GAGVSQTPSNKVTEKGKYVELRCDPISGHTALYWYRQSLGQGPEFLIYFQGTGAADDSGLPNDRFFAVRPEGSVSTLKIQRTERGDSAVYLCASSLMGGDYNEQFFGPGTRLTVL.

This sequence joins TRBV5-1 and TRBJ1-6; TCRdb's assignment of TRBD1 cannot be checked, as there is no DNA. The CDR3 runs 14 residues. CDR1 and CDR2 from the germline V gene are SGHRS and YFSETQ. The chain's CDR3 is CASSPTGVESPLHF.

The chain carries TRBV12-3 or TRBV12-4 and TRBJ1-2. This CDR3 contains 14 residues. The CDR3 loop reads CASSFGGGDYGYTF.

The V call is TRBV29-1, the J call TRBJ2-7; without DNA, the TCRdb call of TRBD1 cannot be checked. The germline V gene has CDR1 SQVTM and CDR2 ANQGSEA. There are 17 residues in the CDR3. CDR3 protein: CSVVVGFGRGFSYEQYF.

J is TRBJ2-1 and V is TRBV9; absent DNA, TCRdb's TRBD2 call cannot be checked. The CDR3 covers 15 residues. From germline, CDR1 is SGDLS and CDR2 YYNGEE. The chain's CDR3 is CASSGGLAWDNEQFF.

The chain employs TRBV6-5 and TRBJ1-2. This CDR3 has 14 amino acids. CDR1 and CDR2 from the germline V gene are MNHEY and SVGAGI. This chain's CDR3 is CASSFLTPNYGYTF.

V usage is TRBV6-1 and J usage is TRBJ2-5; TCRdb's D call of TRBD1 is untestable without DNA. The length of the CDR3 is 15 residues. Germline-derived CDR1 and CDR2 are MNHNS and SASEGT. The CDR3 reads CAAAGGGQYQETQYF.

The V call is TRBV3-1, the J call TRBJ2-1; TCRdb indicates TRBD2, and absent DNA this call remains unverified. This CDR3 contains 15 residues. Germline V gene sequence: CDR1 LGHDT, CDR2 YNNKEL (reference sequence). The CDR3 protein is CASSQDPAGYNEQFF.

The CDR3: CAIKGLGTDEQYF. The chain carries TRBV10-3 and TRBJ2-7; there is no DNA to check the TCRdb D call of TRBD2. The CDR3 length is 13 residues. Germline V lookup: CDR1 ENHRY, CDR2 SYGVKD.

V and J are TRBV5-1 and TRBJ2-3. The CDR3 runs 13 residues. Germline CDR1 SGHRS, CDR2 YFSETQ. The CDR3 loop is CASSPISLDTQYF.

The chain uses TRBV6-2 or TRBV6-3 and TRBJ2-6; no DNA is available, so the TRBD1 call from TCRdb remains unchecked. CDR3 length: 15 amino acids. The V gene's germline CDR1 is MNHEY and CDR2 SVGEGT. CDR3 sequence: CASSYRGSGANVLTF.

This chain links TRBV4-2 with TRBJ2-7; without DNA, the TCRdb call of TRBD1 cannot be checked. There are 15 residues in the CDR3. Germline CDR1 and CDR2: LGHNA and YNFKEQ. CDR3 protein: CASSRRQGGTYEQYF.

The chain carries TRBV29-1 and TRBJ1-2; TCRdb gives TRBD1 as the D gene, but with no DNA this cannot be confirmed. Germline CDR1 and CDR2: SQVTM and ANQGSEA. This CDR3 is 14 amino acids long. This chain's CDR3 is CSVGRRAGIDGYTF.

This chain links TRBV5-1 with TRBJ2-2; TCRdb picks TRBD1, but there is no DNA to check that call. The CDR3 has 16 residues. Germline V gives CDR1 SGHRS, CDR2 YFSETQ. Here the CDR3 reads CASSMGQGTNTGELFF.

V is TRBV12-3 or TRBV12-4 and J is TRBJ2-1; no DNA is available, so the TRBD2 call from TCRdb remains unchecked. The CDR3 has 15 amino acids. The CDR3 here is CASRSREYAYNEQFF.

CDR3 residues: CASSSGQAYYEQYF. The chain couples TRBV7-3 to TRBJ2-7; TCRdb's D call of TRBD1 is untestable without DNA. CDR1 and CDR2 (germline): SGHTA, FQGTGA. This CDR3 region has 14 residues.

The V gene is TRBV12-3 or TRBV12-4, the J gene TRBJ2-3. CDR3 length: 11 residues. This CDR3 is CASSPRDTQYF.

This chain connects TRBV5-5 to TRBJ2-5; absent DNA, TCRdb's TRBD2 call cannot be checked. The CDR3 consists of 16 residues. Germline CDR1 reads SGHKS; CDR2 reads YYEKEE (reference sequence). CDR3: CASSSSGPSLWETQYF.

The chain links TRBV20-1 to TRBJ2-7; no DNA is available, so the TRBD1 call from TCRdb remains unchecked. This CDR3 spans 14 amino acids. The germline CDR1 and CDR2 sequences are DFQATT and SNEGSKA (reference sequence). CDR3 in amino acids: CSAALTGGFYEQYF.

This chain links TRBV7-2 with TRBJ1-3; without DNA, the TCRdb call of TRBD1 cannot be checked. Germline values: CDR1 SGHTA, CDR2 FQGNSA. This CDR3 contains 15 residues. The chain's CDR3 is CASSLRGSAGNTIYF.

The V gene is TRBV20-1, the J gene TRBJ2-1; TCRdb gives TRBD2 as the D gene, but with no DNA this cannot be confirmed. This CDR3 has 16 amino acids. Per germline, CDR1 DFQATT and CDR2 SNEGSKA (reference sequence). CDR3 in amino acids: CSARDPREGQSNEQFF.

V is TRBV6-6 and J is TRBJ2-5. CDR3 length: 14 residues. Germline V lookup: CDR1 MNHNY, CDR2 SVGAGI (reference sequence). The CDR3 sequence is CASSYSKDGETQYF.